These T cell receptor beta chains were read from a single sample in a study of cytomegalovirus exposure and HLA in healthy donors. The assay was immunoSEQ multiplex PCR, and TCRdb's table has in-frame clones only and misses some. The sample includes over 75,000 clones. The sample comprised PBMCs. The receptor set was obtained from a man aged 45-65 years in good health and CMV-seronegative. Both conserved end residues are part of each CDR3. Each record gives: D gene, V gene, J gene, CDR3 protein, CDR3 DNA. The D gene is left open where the match is weak.

>.|TRBV7-9|TRBJ1-1
CASSLRQDTEAFF
TGTGCCAGCAGCTTAAGACAGGACACTGAAGCTTTCTTT
>.|TRBV7-9|TRBJ2-2
CASSLSFPGELFF
TGTGCCAGCAGCTTATCGTTCCCCGGGGAGCTGTTTTTT
>.|TRBV27|TRBJ2-7
CASSLEIPAYEQYF
TGTGCCAGCAGTTTGGAGATCCCTGCGTACGAGCAGTACTTC
>TRBD1|TRBV6-6|TRBJ1-1
CASSYDRVAEAFF
TGTGCCAGCAGTTACGACAGGGTGGCTGAAGCTTTCTTT
>.|TRBV28|TRBJ1-1
CASTPGKGVGTEAFF
TGTGCCAGCACCCCGGGGAAGGGTGTGGGGACTGAAGCTTTCTTT
>.|TRBV6-1|TRBJ1-2
CASSSLQGHGYTF
TGTGCCAGCAGTTCATTACAGGGCCATGGCTACACCTTC
>TRBD1|TRBV11-2|TRBJ1-2
CASSPGTEYGYTF
TGTGCCAGCAGCCCGGGGACAGAGTATGGCTACACCTTC
>TRBD1|TRBV2|TRBJ1-1
CASSASTGGRAFF
TGTGCCAGCAGTGCTTCGACAGGGGGACGAGCTTTCTTT
>TRBD2|TRBV28|TRBJ2-3
CASSSYSGDTDTQYF
TGTGCCAGCAGCTCCTATAGCGGGGACACAGATACGCAGTATTTT
>.|TRBV5-6|TRBJ2-2
CASSFSPSGATGELFF
TGTGCCAGCAGCTTTTCCCCCTCAGGGGCTACCGGGGAGCTGTTTTTT
>TRBD2|TRBV19|TRBJ2-1
CASRAEAGGLNEQFF
TGTGCCAGTAGGGCAGAAGCGGGGGGGCTCAATGAGCAGTTCTTC
>TRBD1|TRBV5-6|TRBJ2-5
CASSRDRQETQYF
TGTGCCAGCAGCCGGGACAGACAAGAGACCCAGTACTTC
>TRBD1|TRBV19|TRBJ1-6
CASNRPGQYNSPLHF
TGTGCCAGTAACCGACCGGGACAGTATAATTCACCCCTCCACTTT
>TRBD2|TRBV28|TRBJ2-3
CASSLSPGGGDTQYF
TGTGCCAGCAGTTTATCCCCAGGCGGGGGGGATACGCAGTATTTT
>TRBD1|TRBV4-2|TRBJ1-2
CASEWRQGTAGYTF
TGTGCCAGCGAATGGCGACAGGGGACCGCGGGCTACACCTTC
>TRBD1|TRBV6-5|TRBJ2-7
CASSATGTGLYEQYF
TGTGCCAGCAGTGCAACCGGGACAGGGTTGTATGAGCAGTACTTC
>TRBD2|TRBV11-1|TRBJ2-7
CASSLEGGGTYEQYF
TGTGCCAGCAGCTTAGAGGGCGGGGGGACCTACGAGCAGTACTTC
>TRBD2|TRBV5-1|TRBJ2-3
CASSNSGTSGADTQYF
TGCGCCAGCAGCAACTCCGGGACTAGCGGGGCAGATACGCAGTATTTT
>TRBD1|TRBV4-1|TRBJ1-1
CASSQAGGNTEAFF
TGCGCCAGCAGCCAAGCAGGGGGGAACACTGAAGCTTTCTTT
>TRBD1|TRBV28|TRBJ1-2
CASSYLDRGRYGYTF
TGTGCCAGCAGTTACTTAGACAGGGGGCGTTATGGCTACACCTTC
>.|TRBV27|TRBJ2-7
CASSPTVAYEQYF
TGTGCCAGCAGTCCCACAGTGGCCTACGAGCAGTACTTC
>TRBD2|TRBV4-3|TRBJ2-3
CASSQDRRGVADTQYF
TGCGCCAGCAGCCAAGATCGGCGGGGGGTTGCAGATACGCAGTATTTT
>.|TRBV5-4|TRBJ2-4
CASSLGGGDNIQYF
TGTGCCAGCAGCTTAGGGGGGGGTGATAACATTCAGTACTTC
>TRBD1|TRBV28|TRBJ2-7
CASSMLTDRASYEQYF
TGTGCCAGCAGTATGCTAACGGACAGGGCCTCCTACGAGCAGTACTTC
>TRBD1|TRBV5-1|TRBJ2-7
CASSRGTGIAYEQYF
TGCGCCAGCAGCCGTGGGACAGGGATTGCCTACGAGCAGTACTTC
>TRBD1|TRBV9|TRBJ1-1
CASSPVGQGLSTEAFF
TGTGCCAGCAGCCCCGTGGGACAGGGGTTGAGCACTGAAGCTTTCTTT
>.|TRBV5-1|TRBJ2-2
CASSEGPADTGELFF
TGCGCCAGCAGCGAGGGCCCGGCGGACACCGGGGAGCTGTTTTTT
>TRBD1|TRBV15|TRBJ2-1
CATSTRDRSYNEQFF
TGTGCCACCAGCACCCGGGACAGGTCCTACAATGAGCAGTTCTTC
>TRBD1|TRBV11-2|TRBJ2-6
CASSWSQGQGSGANVLTF
TGTGCCAGCAGCTGGTCACAAGGACAGGGCTCTGGGGCCAACGTCCTGACTTTC
>.|TRBV5-1|TRBJ1-5
CASSLDGGLTQPQHF
TGCGCCAGCAGCTTGGACGGGGGGCTCACTCAGCCCCAGCATTTT
>TRBD1|TRBV4-1|TRBJ1-3
CASSPGTAGNTIYF
TGCGCCAGCAGCCCAGGGACAGCTGGAAACACCATATATTTT
>.|TRBV19|TRBJ1-2
CASSIAVGWRNGYTF
TGTGCCAGTAGTATAGCGGTCGGGTGGAGGAATGGCTACACCTTC
>TRBD2|TRBV2|TRBJ2-3
CASTVLAGSDTQYF
TGTGCCAGCACAGTACTAGCGGGGTCAGATACGCAGTATTTT
>TRBD1|TRBV5-1|TRBJ1-1
CASSSQGAPNTEAFF
TGCGCCAGCAGCTCGCAGGGGGCTCCGAACACTGAAGCTTTCTTT
>.|TRBV5-6|TRBJ1-2
CATIPLRFPNYGYTF
TGTGCCACCATCCCCCTGAGGTTCCCTAACTATGGCTACACCTTC
>TRBD2|TRBV7-2|TRBJ2-5
CASSLKERAGGAETQYF
TGTGCCAGCAGCTTAAAGGAACGAGCGGGGGGGGCCGAGACCCAGTACTTC